This record concerns one TCR beta chain sequence. What it recognizes is unknown. With V trimmed by 4 bases and J by 2 bases, 10 bases remained unmatched. The CDR3 covers 16 residues. Germline CDR1 reads PRHDT; CDR2 reads FYEKMQ (reference sequence). These data are taken from a study of OX40 agonist ivuxolimab in advanced cancers. Regarding the study as a whole: The antigen specificity of the peripheral T cells (those that were expanded) was not determined. It was also the case that some nonresponders had low normalized T-cell clonal expansion. Fewer expanded clones were found on average in CD4+ than in CD8+ T cells.

The repertoire was sequenced with immunoSEQ multiplex PCR; TCRdb's copy has only in-frame clones and lacks some. The data hold around 50,000 clones, with around 89% observed a single time. Samples of blood were obtained at baseline, on cycle 4 day 1, and on cycle 7 day 1. The receptor's source is an adult with an advanced solid tumor such as melanoma, head and neck, liver or kidney cancer. The rearrangement links TRBV13 to TRBJ2-7, with 8 bases that match TRBD2. The input for sequencing was CD4+ or CD8+ T cells sorted from blood, taken in a trial of the OX40 agonist ivuxolimab. CDR3 region: CASSSDTAAGAYEQYF. The CDR3, as DNA: TGTGCCAGCAGCTCCGATACAGCAGCGGGGGCCTACGAGCAGTACTTC.